The 29 T cell receptor beta chains below come from one sample, sequenced in a study of a mutant IDH1 vaccine in newly diagnosed glioma. Sample time point: week 23, last vaccination. Vaccinated patients received 300 ug of mutant IDH1 20-mer peptide per dose, with topical imiquimod. These receptors have no identified antigens. Data came from immunoSEQ multiplex PCR; TCRdb stores just in-frame clones and leaves some out. The top ten hold roughly 6.3% of the sample, which has about 41,000 clones, around 81% seen once. The specimen was PBMCs, collected from a glioma patient whose treatment included an IDH1 peptide vaccine. Receptor source: a woman between 40 and 55 years old with glioma. Some clones in this sample may be carry-over from other donors' samples.

This clone is medium-sized within its sample. V usage is TRBV4-3 and J usage is TRBJ2-7; the D is unclear. This CDR3 spans 13 amino acids. V lost 0 bases, J lost 7 bases, and 10 bases lay in between. Germline V gene sequence: CDR1 LGHNA, CDR2 YSLEER. The CDR3 DNA sequence: TGCGCCAGCAGCCAAGATCCCCATTGGGAGCAGTACTTC. Its translation: CASSQDPHWEQYF.

Only a few counts were recorded for this clone. The chain is built from TRBV5-6 and TRBJ1-2, with unresolved D. This CDR3 has 13 residues. Germline lookup yields CDR1 SGHDT and CDR2 YYEEEE. Trimming took 4 bases from V and 8 from J, leaving 15 bases between them. This chain's CDR3 is CASSPVFEEGYTF. The CDR3 nucleotides are TGTGCCAGCAGCCCCGTGTTTGAGGAGGGCTACACCTTC.

This clone was seen a few times. The chain uses TRBV4-1 and TRBJ1-4; no clear D gene. V gave up 2 bases and J gave up 2 bases, with 9 bases separating them. Looked up from germline, CDR1 is MGHRA and CDR2 is YSYEKL. The CDR3 is made up of 15 amino acids. CDR3 amino acids: CASSQPGGTNEKLFF. As DNA, the CDR3 is TGCGCCAGCAGCCAACCCGGAGGGACTAATGAAAAACTGTTTTTT.

The chain couples TRBV19 to TRBJ2-2; D remains unclear. Germline V gene data show CDR1 as LNHDA and CDR2 as SQIVND (reference sequence). The CDR3 extends over 11 amino acids. V lost 1 base and J lost 6, with 0 bases in between. CDR3 nucleotides: TGTGCCAGTAGTATAGCCGGGGAGCTGTTTTTT. It yields the protein CASSIAGELFF.

J is TRBJ1-3 and V is TRBV19; TRBD1 matches at 8 bases. The V segment lost 7 bases and the J segment 0 bases; nucleotides outside the gene matches: 5. The germline gives CDR1 LNHDA, CDR2 SQIVND (reference sequence). The CDR3 length is 15 residues. CDR3 sequence: CASKRGQDSGNTIYF. The CDR3 DNA reads TGTGCCAGTAAGAGGGGACAGGACTCTGGAAACACCATATATTTT.

The chain combines TRBV10-3 with TRBJ1-2, with TRBD1 as a possible D gene (5 bases). CDR3 size: 16 residues. Trimming took off 0 bases at V and 2 bases at J, with 13 bases between the two ends. The germline V gene encodes CDR1 ENHRY and CDR2 SYGVKD. In DNA form, the CDR3 reads TGTGCCATCAGTGAGTCGGAGAGGGGAGCAAACTATGGCTACACCTTC. It codes for CAISESERGANYGYTF.

This clone was found once. The J gene is TRBJ1-1, the V gene TRBV28; D is unclear. The CDR3 totals 11 residues. The germline V gene has CDR1 MDHEN and CDR2 SYDVKM. Trimming took off 1 base at V and 6 bases at J, with 3 bases between the two ends. Here the CDR3 reads CASSLYAEAFF. CDR3 nucleotide sequence: TGTGCCAGCAGTTTATATGCTGAAGCTTTCTTT.

V is TRBV7-2 and J is TRBJ1-3; the D is unclear. In germline, CDR1 is SGHTA, CDR2 FQGNSA. The V end was cut by 0 bases, the J end by 1 base, with 7 bases between. The CDR3 extends over 15 amino acids. For the CDR3, the DNA is TGTGCCAGCAGCTTAGCTTTCAGTTCTGGAAACACCATATATTTT. Its translation is CASSLAFSSGNTIYF.

The chain carries TRBV11-3 and TRBJ1-5; D unclear. Germline CDR1 is SGHNT and CDR2 is YENEEA. V lost 3 bases to trimming and J lost 5 bases, with 14 bases between them. The length of the CDR3 is 15 residues. CDR3 residues: CASSFEAEGYQPQHF. The CDR3, as DNA: TGTGCCAGCAGCTTTGAGGCTGAGGGTTATCAGCCCCAGCATTTT.

V and J are TRBV5-1 and TRBJ1-3, with a possible D match to TRBD1 (6 bases). Trimming removed 2 bases at V and 0 bases at J, with 12 bases between. The CDR3 runs 16 residues. CDR1 is SGHRS and CDR2 is YFSETQ in the germline V gene. The CDR3 DNA is TGCGCCAGCAGCTTACAAACAGGGCCCTCTGGAAACACCATATATTTT. Its protein is CASSLQTGPSGNTIYF.

V is TRBV10-2 and J is TRBJ1-1; 7 bases align to TRBD1. This CDR3 region has 13 residues. Unmatched junction bases numbered 4, after V lost 8 bases and J lost 1 base. The germline V gene encodes CDR1 WSHSY and CDR2 SAAADI. The CDR3 protein is CASVGGRNTEAFF. CDR3 nucleotides: TGCGCCAGCGTAGGGGGCAGGAACACTGAAGCTTTCTTT.

The chain joins TRBV6-5 to TRBJ1-6; 10 bases are shared with TRBD1. This CDR3 is 14 amino acids long. The V and J ends lost 5 bases and 9 bases, in that order; junction bases with no gene match: 4. Per germline, CDR1 MNHEY and CDR2 SVGAGI. The CDR3 region is CASSSRDRGSPLHF. CDR3 sequence (DNA): TGTGCCAGCAGTAGCCGGGACAGGGGTTCACCCCTCCACTTT.

The V gene is TRBV2, the J gene TRBJ1-1; D is perhaps TRBD1 (5 bases). With 7 bases removed from V and 3 bases from J, the gap between germline ends came to 6 bases. The germline V gene has CDR1 SNHLY and CDR2 FYNNEI. CDR3 length: 11 amino acids. The CDR3 DNA reads as TGTGCCAGCAAAGGGGACACTGAAGCTTTCTTT. As protein: CASKGDTEAFF. Full variable domain (missing parts from reference TRBV2 and TRBJ1-1): EPEVTQTPSHQVTQMGQEVILRCVPISNHLYFYWYRQILGQKVEFLVSFYNNEISEKSEIFDDQFSVERPDGSNFTLKIRSTKLEDSAMYFCASKGDTEAFFGQGTRLTVV.

The V call is TRBV5-1, the J call TRBJ2-1; no clear D gene. Trimming left V 5 bases short and J 6 bases short, with 12 bases between. Germline V gene lookup returns CDR1 SGHRS and CDR2 YFSETQ. The CDR3 contains 13 residues. The CDR3 reads CASRAKLINEQFF. In nucleotides, the CDR3 is TGCGCCAGCAGGGCAAAACTCATCAATGAGCAGTTCTTC.

The table lists this clone with a few counts. V usage is TRBV2 and J usage is TRBJ1-5; D ambiguous. V was shortened by 6 bases and J by 0 bases, with 15 bases between the two germline ends. Germline CDR1 reads SNHLY; CDR2 reads FYNNEI. There are 16 residues in the CDR3. The CDR3 spells CASRVEGRNSNQPQHF. CDR3 DNA sequence: TGTGCCAGCAGGGTTGAGGGAAGAAATAGCAATCAGCCCCAGCATTTT.

The rearrangement joins TRBV6-5 to TRBJ2-7; D gene ambiguous. Trimming stripped 0 bases from V and 0 bases from J, with 9 bases between. The CDR3 covers 15 residues. CDR1 is MNHEY and CDR2 is SVGAGI in the germline V gene. The CDR3 sequence is CASSYSRGLSYEQYF. The CDR3 nucleotides read TGTGCCAGCAGTTACTCTCGAGGCCTCTCCTACGAGCAGTACTTC.

This clone was detected once. The chain couples TRBV10-3 to TRBJ2-3, with 9 bases fitting TRBD2. This CDR3 has 18 amino acids. J lost 1 base, V lost 0 bases, and 8 bases had no gene match. CDR1 is ENHRY, CDR2 SYGVKD, per germline. In DNA, the CDR3 is TGTGCCATCAGTGAGTCGCTGAGCGGGAGGAAGGGCACAGATACGCAGTATTTT. Translation: CAISESLSGRKGTDTQYF.

This chain connects TRBV7-8 to TRBJ1-1; 7 bases line up with TRBD1. Trimming removed 5 bases from V and 0 bases from J; junction bases left unmatched: 3. Germline values: CDR1 SGHVS, CDR2 FQNEAQ. The CDR3 consists of 14 residues. CDR3 nucleotides: TGTGCCAGCAGCCCGGGACAGATGAACACTGAAGCTTTCTTT. Encoded protein: CASSPGQMNTEAFF.

This clone was detected only once. In DNA, the CDR3 is TGCAGCGTTGAAGGGGGAGGGGGGGTACTAGCCAAAAACATTCAGTACTTC. It yields the protein CSVEGGGGVLAKNIQYF. This chain connects TRBV29-1 to TRBJ2-4, with a weak D call TRBD2 (7 bases). The CDR3 has 17 amino acids. Germline CDR1 reads SQVTM; CDR2 reads ANQGSEA. Trimming cost V 1 base and J 0 bases, with 16 bases left between them.

The genes are TRBV6-5 and TRBJ1-5; D uncertain. Germline CDR1 MNHEY, CDR2 SVGAGI. The CDR3 spans 13 residues. The V end was cut by 6 bases, the J end by 6 bases, with 12 bases between. The CDR3 loop is CASSPRIGQPQHF. The DNA for the CDR3 is TGTGCCAGCAGCCCCCGAATCGGTCAGCCCCAGCATTTT.

The chain carries TRBV6-6 and TRBJ2-7; D is perhaps TRBD1 or TRBD2 (7 bases each). V lost 2 bases and J lost 2, with 16 bases in between. Germline V lookup: CDR1 MNHNY, CDR2 SVGAGI (reference sequence). The CDR3 length is 16 residues. CDR3 sequence reads: CASSYLGGTATYEQYF. CDR3 nucleotides: TGTGCCAGCAGTTACCTCGGGGGGACAGCTACCTACGAGCAGTACTTC.

CDR3 sequence (DNA): TGTGCCAGCAGTGAAGCGGGGAAAAACATTCAGTACTTC. Translation: CASSEAGKNIQYF. This chain uses TRBV2 with TRBJ2-4; D is undetermined. The germline V and J ends were trimmed by 0 bases and 4 bases, with 4 bases remaining between them. CDR1 is SNHLY, CDR2 FYNNEI, per germline. The CDR3 is made up of 13 amino acids.

The chain joins TRBV6-1 to TRBJ2-3; D call uncertain. The CDR3 is made up of 15 amino acids. V was shortened by 2 bases and J by 1 base, with 10 bases between the two germline ends. Germline V gene sequence: CDR1 MNHNS, CDR2 SASEGT. The CDR3: CASSEPSGGTDTQYF. The CDR3 DNA follows: TGTGCCAGCAGTGAACCCAGTGGGGGCACAGATACGCAGTATTTT.

Here the CDR3 reads CASSWVPSGNTIYF. The CDR3 bases are TGTGCCAGCAGTTGGGTCCCCTCTGGAAACACCATATATTTT. The chain couples TRBV27 to TRBJ1-3; no clear D gene. Germline CDR1 reads MNHEY; CDR2 reads SMNVEV (reference sequence). The CDR3 is made up of 14 amino acids. Trimming removed 4 bases at V and 0 bases at J, with 7 bases between.

The chain joins TRBV5-4 to TRBJ2-2; D might be TRBD2 (6 bases). This CDR3 has 16 amino acids. Trimming stripped 5 bases from V and 3 bases from J, with 17 bases between. Germline V CDR1 and CDR2: SGHNT, YYREEE (reference sequence). In DNA, the CDR3 is TGTGCCAGCAGTATGAAGTCGGAGGGGTACACCGGGGAGCTGTTTTTT. Translation gives CASSMKSEGYTGELFF. Full variable domain (missing parts from reference TRBV5-4 and TRBJ2-2): ETGVTQSPTHLIKTRGQQVTLRCSSQSGHNTVSWYQQALGQGPQFIFQYYREEENGRGNFPPRFSGLQFPNYSSELNVNALELDDSALYLCASSMKSEGYTGELFFGEGSRLTVL.

J is TRBJ1-2 and V is TRBV15; D call uncertain. Germline lookup yields CDR1 LNHNV and CDR2 YYDKDF (reference sequence). The CDR3 is made up of 13 amino acids. V lost 0 bases and J 6 bases, leaving 8 bases between the germline ends. The CDR3 loop is CATSREYPDGYTF. CDR3 nucleotides: TGTGCCACCAGCAGAGAATACCCCGATGGCTACACCTTC.

The genes are TRBV13 and TRBJ2-7, with D possibly being TRBD1 (6 bases). The CDR3 runs to 14 residues. The V end was cut by 2 bases, the J end by 5 bases, with 13 bases between. Germline values: CDR1 PRHDT, CDR2 FYEKMQ (reference sequence). CDR3 in DNA: TGTGCCAGCAGCTTACCGGGACAACTCCACGAGCAGTACTTC. It yields the protein CASSLPGQLHEQYF.

The chain carries TRBV5-1 and TRBJ2-7; TRBD2 agrees at 9 bases. With V trimmed by 4 bases and J by 6 bases, 14 bases remained unmatched. The germline CDR1 and CDR2 sequences are SGHRS and YFSETQ. This CDR3 is 16 amino acids long. In nucleotides, the CDR3 is TGCGCCAGCAGCGCATTAGCGGGAGCGGTTGGAGGCGAGCAGTACTTC. Its protein is CASSALAGAVGGEQYF.

The chain links TRBV7-8 to TRBJ1-1, with 8 bases that match TRBD1. Trimming cost V 5 bases and J 1 base; bases outside gene matches: 3. The CDR3 spans 14 residues. CDR1 is SGHVS and CDR2 is FQNEAQ in the germline V gene. CDR3 sequence: CASSAGQANTEAFF. The CDR3 DNA reads TGTGCCAGCAGCGCGGGACAGGCGAACACTGAAGCTTTCTTT.